The rows below give T cell receptor beta chains drawn from one sample of a study of blood T cell repertoires in COVID-19. Profiling relied on immunoSEQ multiplex PCR, and the TCRdb table lists in-frame clones only, not all of them. The table lists 70,000 or so clones, around 89% of them singletons. Sample: peripheral blood. All receptors come from a man aged 55 to 70 with acute or convalescent COVID-19. Each CDR3 is given with its conserved first and last residue. The D gene is left open where the match is weak. Expanded clones get a size class; other rows say once, few or many, or leave the size out.

V: TRBV6-5; D: -; J: TRBJ2-7; size: -; DNA: TGTGCCAGCAGTTACCGCCAGTCCGCCTACGAGCAGTACTTC; CDR3: CASSYRQSAYEQYF
V: TRBV19; D: -; J: TRBJ1-5; size: few; DNA: TGTGCCAGTTCCAGGGATAGCAATCAGCCCCAGCATTTT; CDR3: CASSRDSNQPQHF
V: TRBV10-3; D: TRBD1; J: TRBJ2-1; size: -; DNA: TGTGCCATCAGTGAGTATGGGGACAGGGGTGAAAGGGAGCAGTTCTTC; CDR3: CAISEYGDRGEREQFF
V: TRBV5-4; D: -; J: TRBJ2-2; size: -; DNA: TGTGCCAGCAGCCCGACTGGAAACACCGGGGAGCTGTTTTTT; CDR3: CASSPTGNTGELFF
V: TRBV7-3; D: TRBD1; J: TRBJ2-7; size: -; DNA: TGTGCCAGCAGCCTGGCCGGTACAGGGGCGTATGAGCAGTACTTC; CDR3: CASSLAGTGAYEQYF
V: TRBV5-1; D: -; J: TRBJ1-5; size: -; DNA: TGCGCCAGCAGCTTGCTCGGGGGTGGGAATCAGCCCCAGCATTTT; CDR3: CASSLLGGGNQPQHF
V: TRBV30; D: -; J: TRBJ1-1; size: -; DNA: TGTGCCTGGAAGATCGGCGGCACAAGGAACACTGAAGCTTTCTTT; CDR3: CAWKIGGTRNTEAFF
V: TRBV5-6; D: -; J: TRBJ1-2; size: -; DNA: TGTGCCAGCAGCTCCTGGGCAGGGGCCGGTGGCTACACCTTC; CDR3: CASSSWAGAGGYTF
V: TRBV2; D: TRBD1; J: TRBJ2-5; size: -; DNA: TGTGCCAGCAGCGAATTATTCGGGACAGGGGAAGAGACCCAGTACTTC; CDR3: CASSELFGTGEETQYF
V: TRBV7-7; D: TRBD2; J: TRBJ2-3; size: -; DNA: TGTGCCAGCAGCCCGGTGACTAGCTTCGATACGCAGTATTTT; CDR3: CASSPVTSFDTQYF
V: TRBV6-5; D: -; J: TRBJ2-7; size: -; DNA: TGTGCCAGCAACCTTAGACTAGGAGGGAGTGAGCAGTACTTC; CDR3: CASNLRLGGSEQYF
V: TRBV15; D: -; J: TRBJ1-4; size: -; DNA: TGTGCCACCAGCAGAGAGGGGCTTAATGAAAAACTGTTTTTT; CDR3: CATSREGLNEKLFF
V: TRBV5-4; D: -; J: TRBJ2-3; size: -; DNA: TGTGCCAGCAGCTTGGGGTTGAGGGGGGGCCTGGCAGATACGCAGTATTTT; CDR3: CASSLGLRGGLADTQYF
V: TRBV5-1; D: TRBD2; J: TRBJ2-3; size: -; DNA: TGCGCCAGCAGTTTCAAGGGCGGCCTAGCGGGCTTGGGTACGCAGTATTTT; CDR3: CASSFKGGLAGLGTQYF
V: TRBV11-2; D: TRBD2; J: TRBJ2-3; size: -; DNA: TGTGCCAGCAGCTTAGGAGGTAGCGGGGGGGCAGGAGATACGCAGTATTTT; CDR3: CASSLGGSGGAGDTQYF
V: TRBV27; D: -; J: TRBJ1-2; size: -; DNA: TGTGCCAGCAGTTTATCCAGGGGTGATGGCTACACCTTC; CDR3: CASSLSRGDGYTF
V: TRBV5-6; D: TRBD2; J: TRBJ2-1; size: -; DNA: TGTGCCAGCAGCAAGGGACTAGCGGATTACAATGAGCAGTTCTTC; CDR3: CASSKGLADYNEQFF
V: TRBV19; D: -; J: TRBJ2-3; size: -; DNA: TGTGCCAGTAGTATGAGCGGAGTTAGCACAGATACGCAGTATTTT; CDR3: CASSMSGVSTDTQYF
V: TRBV11-2; D: -; J: TRBJ2-2; size: -; DNA: TGTGCCAGCAGCTCAGAAGGGTATATTAAGGGGATAAACACCGGGGAGCTGTTTTTT; CDR3: CASSSEGYIKGINTGELFF
V: TRBV10-3; D: TRBD1; J: TRBJ2-5; size: -; DNA: TGTGCCATCAGTATACAGGGGGCGAAAGAGACCCAGTACTTC; CDR3: CAISIQGAKETQYF
V: TRBV7-9; D: -; J: TRBJ2-6; size: -; DNA: TGTGCCAGCAGCTCTTTGACACCTCTGGAAGCCAACGTCCTGACTTTC; CDR3: CASSSLTPLEANVLTF
V: TRBV29-1; D: TRBD1; J: TRBJ2-5; size: -; DNA: TGCAGCGTGATCGGGACAGCGCAAGAGACCCAGTACTTC; CDR3: CSVIGTAQETQYF
V: TRBV2; D: TRBD1; J: TRBJ1-5; size: -; DNA: TGTGCCAGCAGCGTGACAGGGAATCAGCCCCAGCATTTT; CDR3: CASSVTGNQPQHF
V: TRBV5-1; D: -; J: TRBJ2-1; size: -; DNA: TGCGCCAGCAGCTTCGCGGAAAACAATGAGCAGTTCTTC; CDR3: CASSFAENNEQFF
V: TRBV28; D: -; J: TRBJ1-5; size: -; DNA: TGTGCCAGCAGTTCCACACCCACGACAGGATATAGCAATCAGCCCCAGCATTTT; CDR3: CASSSTPTTGYSNQPQHF
V: TRBV7-6; D: -; J: TRBJ2-7; size: -; DNA: TGTGCCAGCAGCTTAGAGGCGGGGCCGAACGAGCAGTACTTC; CDR3: CASSLEAGPNEQYF
V: TRBV19; D: -; J: TRBJ1-5; size: -; DNA: TGTGCCAGTAGCCCGGGCCCCTGGGGGGGCAATCAGCCCCAGCATTTT; CDR3: CASSPGPWGGNQPQHF
V: TRBV9; D: TRBD2; J: TRBJ2-1; size: -; DNA: TGTGCCAGCAGCGAGAGAGCGGGAGTTTCTGAGCAGTTCTTC; CDR3: CASSERAGVSEQFF
V: TRBV11-3; D: -; J: TRBJ2-2; size: -; DNA: TGTGCCAGCAGCCGCGGACAGAACACCGGGGAGCTGTTTTTT; CDR3: CASSRGQNTGELFF
V: TRBV10-2; D: TRBD1; J: TRBJ1-2; size: -; DNA: TGCGCCAGCAGTGAGCAGGGGGTAGAGGGCTACACCTTC; CDR3: CASSEQGVEGYTF
V: TRBV12-3/TRBV12-4; D: -; J: TRBJ2-7; size: -; DNA: TGTGCCTCCTTCCGAGACAACTCCTACGAGCAGTACTTC; CDR3: CASFRDNSYEQYF
V: TRBV5-1; D: -; J: TRBJ1-2; size: few; DNA: TGCGCCAGCAGCTTGGCTGGAGGGGTCCCCCTCTATGGCTACACCTTC; CDR3: CASSLAGGVPLYGYTF
V: TRBV15; D: TRBD2; J: TRBJ2-7; size: once; DNA: TGTGCCACCAGCAGACCGACTAGCGGGAGGGGCGAGCAGTACTTC; CDR3: CATSRPTSGRGEQYF
V: TRBV5-1; D: TRBD1; J: TRBJ1-2; size: -; DNA: TGCGCCAGCAGCTTGGCGGGACAGGGAACAAACTATGGCTACACCTTC; CDR3: CASSLAGQGTNYGYTF
V: TRBV19; D: -; J: TRBJ1-5; size: -; DNA: TGTGCCAGTAGTATCCCGCGGCAGCCCCAGCATTTT; CDR3: CASSIPRQPQHF
V: TRBV5-1; D: TRBD2; J: TRBJ2-7; size: -; DNA: TGCGCCAGCAGCTTAACTAGCGCGGGCTACGAGCAGTACTTC; CDR3: CASSLTSAGYEQYF
V: TRBV29-1; D: -; J: TRBJ1-2; size: -; DNA: TGCAGCGTTGAGCGCGGATCCGGCTACACCTTC; CDR3: CSVERGSGYTF
V: TRBV7-6; D: TRBD1; J: TRBJ2-3; size: -; DNA: TGTGCCAGCAGCCTGGGGACAGGGGATACAGATACGCAGTATTTT; CDR3: CASSLGTGDTDTQYF
V: TRBV19; D: -; J: TRBJ2-7; size: -; DNA: TGTGCCAGTAGTATGCTACCGCTCTCCTACGAGCAGTACTTC; CDR3: CASSMLPLSYEQYF
V: TRBV27; D: -; J: TRBJ2-1; size: -; DNA: TGTGCCAGCAGATACGGGGGTCGGGGTGAGCAGTTCTTC; CDR3: CASRYGGRGEQFF
V: TRBV5-1; D: TRBD1; J: TRBJ2-3; size: -; DNA: TGCGCCAGCAGCTTGGGCGACAGGGGGACAGATACGCAGTATTTT; CDR3: CASSLGDRGTDTQYF
V: TRBV3-1/TRBV3-2; D: -; J: TRBJ2-7; size: -; DNA: TGTGCCAGCAGCCAAGATCCGGGTTGGTCCTACGAGCAGTACTTC; CDR3: CASSQDPGWSYEQYF
V: TRBV7-8; D: -; J: TRBJ2-4; size: -; DNA: TGTGCCAGCAGCTTAGACCTGCAACTAGCCAAAAACATTCAGTACTTC; CDR3: CASSLDLQLAKNIQYF
V: TRBV5-6; D: TRBD2; J: TRBJ2-3; size: -; DNA: TGTGCCAGCAGCTTGTTAGTTAGCGGGGGGAATAGGGATACGCAGTATTTT; CDR3: CASSLLVSGGNRDTQYF
V: TRBV4-1; D: -; J: TRBJ2-7; size: -; DNA: TGCGCCAGCAGTCCCGGGACATATTCCTACGAGCAGTACTTC; CDR3: CASSPGTYSYEQYF
V: TRBV6-4; D: TRBD1; J: TRBJ2-1; size: -; DNA: TGTGCCAGCAGTGCCATGACAGGGAATACTGAGCAGTTCTTC; CDR3: CASSAMTGNTEQFF
V: TRBV5-8; D: -; J: TRBJ2-4; size: -; DNA: TGTGCCAGCAGCCTCAAGGACTGGGTGGGCAAAAACATTCAGTACTTC; CDR3: CASSLKDWVGKNIQYF
V: TRBV1; D: -; J: TRBJ2-3; size: once; DNA: TGCACCAGCAGCCAAGATAATCCCAGGCCCCGTCCAGATACGCAGTATTTT; CDR3: CTSSQDNPRPRPDTQYF
V: TRBV10-3; D: -; J: TRBJ1-3; size: -; DNA: TGTGCCATCAGTGCTGGGGCAGTCTCTGGAAACACCATATATTTT; CDR3: CAISAGAVSGNTIYF
V: TRBV12-3/TRBV12-4; D: -; J: TRBJ2-5; size: -; DNA: TGTGCCAGCAGTTTATTTCCCGAAGAGACCCAGTACTTC; CDR3: CASSLFPEETQYF
V: TRBV11-2; D: TRBD1; J: TRBJ2-7; size: -; DNA: TGTGCCAGCAGCTTAGAGGGACAGCCGTGGTACGAGCAGTACTTC; CDR3: CASSLEGQPWYEQYF
V: TRBV15; D: -; J: TRBJ2-7; size: -; DNA: TGTGCCACCAGCAGAGGGGTGGAGGGGAAGTCCTACGAGCAGTACTTC; CDR3: CATSRGVEGKSYEQYF